These 9 T cell receptor beta chains came from one sample sequenced in a study of blood T cell repertoires in COVID-19. Here immunoSEQ multiplex PCR was the method, and the copy in TCRdb shows in-frame clones only, minus some. This sample yields under 130,000 clones, of which around 84% are seen a single time; about 2% belongs to the top ten. The sequenced sample consisted of peripheral blood. All receptors derive from a human donor in a cohort sampled during active COVID-19.

The chain has TRBV25-1 and TRBJ1-1; the D is unclear. V was shortened by 2 bases and J by 0 bases, with 10 bases between the two germline ends. CDR3 size: 15 residues. Germline CDR1 MGHDK, CDR2 SYGVNS. CDR3 amino acids: CASSEAAVLNTEAFF. CDR3 sequence (DNA): TGTGCCAGCAGTGAAGCCGCAGTCTTGAACACTGAAGCTTTCTTT. The full variable domain, with the rest looked up from reference TRBV25-1 and TRBJ1-1, is EADIYQTPRYLVIGTGKKITLECSQTMGHDKMYWYQQDPGMELHLIHYSYGVNSTEKGDLSSESTVSRIRTEHFPLTLESARPSHTSQYLCASSEAAVLNTEAFFGQGTRLTVV.

The chain uses TRBV7-2 and TRBJ1-3, with TRBD1 matching over 12 bases. After removal of 1 base from V and 4 bases from J, the junction contained 2 bases not matched to a gene. CDR1 is SGHTA and CDR2 is FQGNSA in the germline V gene. CDR3 size: 16 residues. The CDR3 coding sequence is TGTGCCAGCAGCTTAGGGGGACAGGGGGCGGGAAACACCATATATTTT. This codes for CASSLGGQGAGNTIYF.

V is TRBV3-1 (or the pseudogene TRBV3-2) and J is TRBJ2-1, with 10 nucleotides matching TRBD2. V lost 7 bases and J lost 8; bases outside the gene matches: 8. Germline V gene data show CDR1 as LGHDT and CDR2 as YNNKEL (reference sequence). The CDR3 is 14 residues long. Written as DNA, the CDR3 is TGTGCCAGCACCCCCGGGACTAGCGTCCATGAGCAGTTCTTC. Protein sequence: CASTPGTSVHEQFF.

This chain connects TRBV5-8 to TRBJ2-2; 7 bases align to TRBD2. The CDR3 consists of 14 residues. Germline CDR1 is SGHTS and CDR2 is YDEGEE. Trimming cost V 4 bases and J 9 bases; bases outside gene matches: 9. The DNA for the CDR3 is TGTGCCAGCAGCCCGGCGGGGGTGGTCCGGGAGCTGTTTTTT. Translated: CASSPAGVVRELFF.

This clone occurred once. V and J are TRBV28 and TRBJ2-1, with D possibly being TRBD2 (6 bases). This CDR3 comprises 16 residues. CDR1 is MDHEN, CDR2 SYDVKM, per germline. Trimming stripped 4 bases from V and 3 bases from J, with 16 bases between. The CDR3 protein is CASSSLGGSDYNEQFF. As DNA, the CDR3 is TGTGCCAGCAGTTCCCTCGGAGGGTCAGACTACAATGAGCAGTTCTTC.

The chain employs TRBV18 and TRBJ1-3; TRBD1 aligns across 7 bases. CDR1 is KGHSH and CDR2 is LQKENI in the germline V gene. The ends lost 0 bases at V and 1 base at J; junction bases unmatched: 3. The CDR3 sequence is 16 residues long. This chain's CDR3 is CASSPPGGLSGNTIYF. The CDR3 DNA follows: TGTGCCAGCTCACCACCAGGGGGCTTGTCTGGAAACACCATATATTTT.

The chain links TRBV27 to TRBJ2-4, with D perhaps matching TRBD2 (7 bases). Trimming removed 2 bases at V and 8 bases at J, with 13 bases between. The CDR3 is made up of 14 amino acids. The V gene's germline CDR1 is MNHEY and CDR2 SMNVEV (reference sequence). The CDR3 nucleotides read TGTGCCAGCAGTTTAAACTTAGGGGGGGACATTCAGTACTTC. It yields the protein CASSLNLGGDIQYF.

This rearrangement joins TRBV5-6 to TRBJ1-4, with D possibly being TRBD1 (6 bases). The CDR3 has 18 amino acids. Trimming removed 2 bases from V and 7 bases from J, with 24 bases in between. The germline V gene has CDR1 SGHDT and CDR2 YYEEEE. CDR3 region: CASSFSSLGNREGEKLFF. In DNA, the CDR3 is TGTGCCAGCAGCTTTTCTAGCTTGGGGAACAGGGAAGGTGAAAAACTGTTTTTT.

V and J are TRBV6-4 and TRBJ1-6; a possible D gene is TRBD1 (6 bases). The CDR3 consists of 14 residues. V lost 6 bases, J lost 5 bases, and 11 bases lay in between. From germline, CDR1 is MRHNA and CDR2 SNTAGT. The CDR3 nucleotides read TGTGCCAGCAGAAAACAGGGAGATAATTCACCCCTCCACTTT. Amino acids: CASRKQGDNSPLHF.